What follows describes a single T cell receptor beta chain. A quantity of roughly 0.5 to 1 ug RNA underwent reverse transcription using random hexamers. One entry per CDR3 protein, called by TCRdb with MiXCR from the immunoSEQ multiplex PCR reads. The sample includes around 200,000 distinct CDR3 sequences, more than 90% of them seen just once. The CDR3 runs 15 residues. In germline, CDR1 is SGHTA, CDR2 FQGNSA. Trimming removed 4 bases from V and 5 bases from J, with 17 bases in between. This entry is derived from a study of CD8 T cells in Susac syndrome. Sequenced: CD4+ T cells from PBMCs. This chain connects TRBV7-2 to TRBJ2-5; the D is unclear. The sequence derives from a human donor with multiple sclerosis. CDR3 loop: CASSYKGPTLETQYF. The CDR3, as DNA: TGTGCCAGCAGCTACAAAGGCCCGACTCTTGAGACCCAGTACTTC.